This is a list of T cell receptor beta chains from one sample in a study of T cell changes during pregnancy in multiple sclerosis. The assay was immunoSEQ multiplex PCR, and TCRdb's table has in-frame clones only and misses some. The sample records about 32,000 clones, approximately 89% being singletons. This specimen was CD4+ T cells from peripheral blood mononuclear cells, taken after pregnancy. These receptors all come from a female donor in good health, enrolled as a control in a pregnancy study. CDR3s include the opening cysteine and the closing phenylalanine or tryptophan. The D gene is left open where the match is weak. Size values are once, few and many counts, or a class for expanded clones, and some rows have none.

D,J,V,size,DNA,CDR3
TRBD1,TRBJ1-2,TRBV7-9,NA,TGTGCCAGCCAAGCAGGGGGCGGTGGCTACACCTTC,CASQAGGGGYTF
NA,TRBJ1-6,TRBV27,NA,TGTGCCAGCAGTTTTTATGTGCAGGGCGACTCCTATAATTCACCCCTCCACTTT,CASSFYVQGDSYNSPLHF
NA,TRBJ2-5,TRBV10-3,NA,TGTGCCATCAGGGGCGTGGAAGAGACCCAGTACTTC,CAIRGVEETQYF
NA,TRBJ1-2,TRBV7-9,few,TGTGCCAGCAGCCCGATCAGGGATGCGGGCTACACCTTC,CASSPIRDAGYTF
NA,TRBJ2-1,TRBV5-1,NA,TGCGCCAGCAGCTCGGACAGATCCAGCGGGAAGGGCTACAATGAGCAGTTCTTC,CASSSDRSSGKGYNEQFF
NA,TRBJ2-3,TRBV29-1,NA,TGCAGCGTTGAAAATGCGATTCGCACAGATACGCAGTATTTT,CSVENAIRTDTQYF
NA,TRBJ1-3,TRBV4-3,NA,TGCGCCAGCAGCCAATCCGAGGGGGTGAGTGGAAACACCATATATTTT,CASSQSEGVSGNTIYF
TRBD2,TRBJ2-2,TRBV30,NA,TGTGCCTGGATTTCGCGGCGGGGGTCAACCGGGGAGCTGTTTTTT,CAWISRRGSTGELFF
TRBD1,TRBJ1-6,TRBV5-6,NA,TGTGCCAGCAGCGAGAACAGGGGCGCATTTTCACCCCTCCACTTT,CASSENRGAFSPLHF
NA,TRBJ1-5,TRBV6-5,NA,TGTGCCAGCAGCCCTGGACTGAATAGCAATCAGCCCCAGCATTTT,CASSPGLNSNQPQHF
TRBD2,TRBJ2-7,TRBV28,NA,TGTGCCAGCAGTCTCGGACTAGTTTCCTACGAGCAGTACTTC,CASSLGLVSYEQYF
NA,TRBJ1-6,TRBV5-4,NA,TGTGCCAGCAGCGAAGCACTAGGACTGAATAATTCACCCCTCCACTTT,CASSEALGLNNSPLHF
NA,TRBJ2-7,TRBV6-5,NA,TGTGCCAGCAGTTACTCGGGGCCTTTTTCCTACGAGCAGTACTTC,CASSYSGPFSYEQYF
NA,TRBJ2-1,TRBV5-6,NA,TGTGCCAGCAGCTTCAGCCCGACAGCAAGTGAGCAGTTCTTC,CASSFSPTASEQFF
TRBD2,TRBJ2-3,TRBV7-9,NA,TGTGCCAGCAGCACCCGGACTAGCGGGAGGACAGATACGCAGTATTTT,CASSTRTSGRTDTQYF
NA,TRBJ2-5,TRBV5-1,NA,TGCGCCAGCAGCTTCCAGGAACAAGAGACCCAGTACTTC,CASSFQEQETQYF
NA,TRBJ1-2,TRBV28,NA,TGTGCCAGCAGTTTCCGAGGTAACAGCTACACCTTC,CASSFRGNSYTF
NA,TRBJ2-3,TRBV19,NA,TGTGCCAGTAGTATCCTTGTGGGCCGGACAGATACGCAGTATTTT,CASSILVGRTDTQYF
TRBD2,TRBJ2-1,TRBV18,NA,TGTGCCAGCTCACCAAAGGGGTTGCCTAGCGGGGTTTCCCCCCGGGAGCAGTTCTTC,CASSPKGLPSGVSPREQFF
TRBD2,TRBJ2-1,TRBV11-2,NA,TGTGCCAGCAGCGTTAGCGGGGGGGCTCTGAATGAGCAGTTCTTC,CASSVSGGALNEQFF
NA,TRBJ1-2,TRBV9,NA,TGTGCCAGCAGCGACCGGGACATCTCCTATGGCTACACCTTC,CASSDRDISYGYTF
NA,TRBJ1-2,TRBV4-1,NA,TGCGCCAGCAGCCAAGAGGGCCAGATATATGGCTACACCTTC,CASSQEGQIYGYTF
TRBD2,TRBJ2-3,TRBV2,NA,TGTGCCAGCAGTGAAATAGCGGGGGGGCGCGATACGCAGTATTTT,CASSEIAGGRDTQYF
NA,TRBJ2-1,TRBV5-8,NA,TGTGCCAGCCGGGGTTACAATGAGCAGTTCTTC,CASRGYNEQFF
NA,TRBJ2-7,TRBV5-6,NA,TGTGCCAGCGGGCAGGGAAGTATCTACGAGCAGTACTTC,CASGQGSIYEQYF
NA,TRBJ2-3,TRBV9,NA,TGTGCCAGCAGCGTTATGGCGGGGAACACAGATACGCAGTATTTT,CASSVMAGNTDTQYF
TRBD1,TRBJ1-6,TRBV28,NA,TGTGCCAGCAGTGGGACAGAGAGCTCCTATAATTCACCCCTCCACTTT,CASSGTESSYNSPLHF
TRBD1,TRBJ1-6,TRBV5-1,NA,TGCGCCAGCAGGGGACAGGGGGACACCTATAATTCACCCCTCCACTTT,CASRGQGDTYNSPLHF
TRBD2,TRBJ2-1,TRBV5-4,once,TGTGCCAGCAGCTCCACGGGTAAGGGCGGGAGTGCAGATGAGCAGTTCTTC,CASSSTGKGGSADEQFF
NA,TRBJ1-6,TRBV7-3,NA,TGTGCCAGCAGCTTATATGGAGGACAGCAAAATTCACCCCTCCACTTT,CASSLYGGQQNSPLHF
TRBD1,TRBJ2-1,TRBV19,NA,TGTGCCACCCGCCCAGGGGGTGCCCCCTACAATGAGCAGTTCTTC,CATRPGGAPYNEQFF
NA,TRBJ1-2,TRBV15,NA,TGTGCCACCAGCAGAGGAGTTAACTATGGCTACACCTTC,CATSRGVNYGYTF
TRBD2,TRBJ2-2,TRBV5-4,NA,TGTGCCAGCAGCTTGTCAGGGAGGGCTTCTCCGAACACCGGGGAGCTGTTTTTT,CASSLSGRASPNTGELFF
NA,TRBJ1-1,TRBV19,NA,TGTGCCAGTAGTATACGGGGGTGGGACACTGAAGCTTTCTTT,CASSIRGWDTEAFF
NA,TRBJ2-7,TRBV6-5,NA,TGTGCCAGCAGTTACTCGAGGGCGCTAACGTCGCGCGAGCAGTACTTC,CASSYSRALTSREQYF
NA,TRBJ2-3,TRBV6-4,NA,TGTGCCAGCAAGCAGGCGGGGGCCGTCACAGATACGCAGTATTTT,CASKQAGAVTDTQYF
NA,TRBJ2-7,TRBV5-1,NA,TGCGCCAGCAGCTTGACACCCGTATTCTCCTACGAGCAGTACTTC,CASSLTPVFSYEQYF